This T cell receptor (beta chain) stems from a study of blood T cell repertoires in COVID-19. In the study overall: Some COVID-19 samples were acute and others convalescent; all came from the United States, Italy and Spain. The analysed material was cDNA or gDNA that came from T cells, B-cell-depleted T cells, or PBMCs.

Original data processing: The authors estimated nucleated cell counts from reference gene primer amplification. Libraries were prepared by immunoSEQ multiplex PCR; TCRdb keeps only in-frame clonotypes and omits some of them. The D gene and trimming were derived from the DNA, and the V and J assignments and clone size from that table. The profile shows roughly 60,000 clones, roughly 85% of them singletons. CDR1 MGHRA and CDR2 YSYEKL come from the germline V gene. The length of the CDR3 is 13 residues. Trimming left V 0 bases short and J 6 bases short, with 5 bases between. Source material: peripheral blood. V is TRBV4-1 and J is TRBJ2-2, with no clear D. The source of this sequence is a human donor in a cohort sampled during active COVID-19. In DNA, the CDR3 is TGCGCCAGCAGCCAAGATTCGGCCGGGGAGCTGTTTTTT. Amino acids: CASSQDSAGELFF.